Listed below are T cell receptor beta chains from one sample, sequenced in a study of blood T cell repertoires in COVID-19. TCRdb keeps only in-frame clones here, not all; method: immunoSEQ multiplex PCR. Among 70,000 or so clones listed, over 85% were seen once. Source material: peripheral blood. These receptors were collected from a man aged 50-60 years with acute or convalescent COVID-19. CDR3s include the opening cysteine and the closing phenylalanine or tryptophan. D genes are given only for firm matches. Clone sizes are given selectively: once, few, many, or a class where the clone is expanded.

D,size,V,J,DNA,CDR3
.,.,TRBV5-5,TRBJ2-1,TGTGCCAGCACCCCGGGGATTAGGGATGAGCAGTTCTTC,CASTPGIRDEQFF
.,.,TRBV5-8,TRBJ2-4,TGTGCCAGCAGCTTGAGCGGGTGGGAACACATTCAGTACTTC,CASSLSGWEHIQYF
TRBD2,.,TRBV11-2,TRBJ2-7,TGTGCCAGCAGCTTACTAGCGGGATCCTACGAGCAGTACTTC,CASSLLAGSYEQYF
TRBD1,.,TRBV19,TRBJ2-7,TGTGCCAGTAGTATCAGACAGGGGTCCTACGAGCAGTACTTC,CASSIRQGSYEQYF
.,.,TRBV6-1,TRBJ1-4,TGTGCCAGCAGTGAGGGGCAGGGATTCTCAACTAATGAAAAACTGTTTTTT,CASSEGQGFSTNEKLFF
.,few,TRBV23-1,TRBJ2-5,TGCGCCAGCAGTCATTTCCCGGGACAGGGAATAGCTCTGTCGGCGGGAGGGTATGAGACCCAGTACTTC,CASSHFPGQGIALSAGGYETQYF
TRBD1,.,TRBV12-3/TRBV12-4,TRBJ1-2,TGTGCCAGCAGAACGACAGGGGGAGGCTACACCTTC,CASRTTGGGYTF
.,.,TRBV11-2,TRBJ1-5,TGTGCCAGCAGCTTAGATTGGACAAGCAATCAGCCCCAGCATTTT,CASSLDWTSNQPQHF
TRBD2,.,TRBV18,TRBJ2-1,TGTGCCAGCTCACCAGGCGGGGGCAATGAGCAGTTCTTC,CASSPGGGNEQFF
.,.,TRBV7-8,TRBJ1-5,TGTGCCAGCAGCTCGTCGACAGATAGCAATCAGCCCCAGCATTTT,CASSSSTDSNQPQHF
.,.,TRBV19,TRBJ1-1,TGTGCCAGTACGGGACACGGCTTTTTGAGGACTGAAGCTTTCTTT,CASTGHGFLRTEAFF
TRBD1,.,TRBV10-3,TRBJ2-5,TGTGCCATCAGTGACTCGGACAGGGGGCTCCAAGAGACCCAGTACTTC,CAISDSDRGLQETQYF
.,.,TRBV18,TRBJ1-6,TGTGCCAGCTCGGGACGGGAGAATTCACCCCTCCACTTT,CASSGRENSPLHF
TRBD1,.,TRBV5-1,TRBJ2-2,TGCGCCAGCAGCTTGAATCCAGGGGGCGCCGGAACCGGGGAGCTGTTTTTT,CASSLNPGGAGTGELFF
TRBD1,.,TRBV14,TRBJ1-2,TGTGCCAGCAGACCCAGGGGGGTCTATGGCTACACCTTC,CASRPRGVYGYTF
.,.,TRBV21-1,TRBJ2-3,TGTGCCAGCTCCTTTGACAGCGGGGGCACAGATACGCAGTATTTT,CASSFDSGGTDTQYF
.,.,TRBV25-1,TRBJ1-2,TGTGCCAGCAGTGGGCAACCTTATGGCTACACCTTC,CASSGQPYGYTF
.,.,TRBV18,TRBJ1-2,TGTGCCAGCCGGACGGGGGATGGCTACACCTTC,CASRTGDGYTF
TRBD2,.,TRBV19,TRBJ2-1,TGTGCCAGTAGCACTAGCGGGGGAGTCTACAATGAGCAGTTCTTC,CASSTSGGVYNEQFF
.,once,TRBV9,TRBJ1-5,TGTGCCAGCAGCGTTGGAGGGACTCGCAATCAGCCCCAGCATTTT,CASSVGGTRNQPQHF
TRBD2,.,TRBV7-3,TRBJ2-1,TGTGCCAGCAGCTCCCATACCCGGACTAGCGGGAGCTCCTACAATGAGCAGTTCTTC,CASSSHTRTSGSSYNEQFF
TRBD2,.,TRBV7-9,TRBJ2-7,TGTGCCAGCAGCTCTAGCGGGAGGTACCTCTACGAGCAGTACTTC,CASSSSGRYLYEQYF
TRBD2,once,TRBV30,TRBJ2-5,TGTGCCTGGAGTACGACCGGGGGGGCTGGGACCCAGTACTTC,CAWSTTGGAGTQYF
.,.,TRBV21-1,TRBJ1-2,TGTGCCAGCAGCAAAGCTTGTGAGCCGGGGGAGTTTTTCTATGGCTACACCTTC,CASSKACEPGEFFYGYTF
TRBD1,.,TRBV30,TRBJ1-5,TGTGCCTGGAGTTCAGGGGGCTCAGGAGTTCAGCCCCAGCATTTT,CAWSSGGSGVQPQHF
.,.,TRBV2,TRBJ2-1,TGTGCCAGCAGACTCCGGGACACTACCTACAATGAGCAGTTCTTC,CASRLRDTTYNEQFF
.,.,TRBV2,TRBJ1-1,TGTGCCAGCAGTGAACAGGTGAACACTGAAGCTTTCTTT,CASSEQVNTEAFF
TRBD1,.,TRBV10-3,TRBJ2-1,TGTGCCATCAGTGAGTTCCTCGGGACAGGGGACAATGAGCAGTTCTTC,CAISEFLGTGDNEQFF
.,.,TRBV7-9,TRBJ2-3,TGTGCCAGCAGCTGGCCCGATACGCAGTATTTT,CASSWPDTQYF
TRBD2,.,TRBV7-8,TRBJ2-7,TGTGCCAGCAGCCGTAGCCCCGGGACTAGAAGCTACGAGCAGTACTTC,CASSRSPGTRSYEQYF
TRBD1,once,TRBV11-3,TRBJ1-1,TGTGCCAGCAGCTTGAGGACAGGGGGTGAAGCTTTCTTT,CASSLRTGGEAFF
TRBD1,.,TRBV24-1,TRBJ1-5,TGTGCCACCAGTGACCCTGGACAGGGGGAAGGTCAGCCCCAGCATTTT,CATSDPGQGEGQPQHF
.,.,TRBV6-5,TRBJ2-7,TGTGCCAGCAGTTACACCGGGGTTAACTACGAGCAGTACTTC,CASSYTGVNYEQYF
.,few,TRBV27,TRBJ1-5,TGTGCCAGCAGTTTATCCCCCCTCAATTCTGGGCTGCCCCAGCATTTT,CASSLSPLNSGLPQHF
TRBD2,.,TRBV28,TRBJ2-2,TGTGCCAGCAGAAGTAAAGCGGGGGGCCACACCGGGGAGCTGTTTTTT,CASRSKAGGHTGELFF
.,.,TRBV5-1,TRBJ2-7,TGCGCCAGCAGCCAGCTAGCGAGCGAGCAGTACTTC,CASSQLASEQYF
TRBD2,few,TRBV7-6,TRBJ2-7,TGTGCCAGCAGCTTAAGGCACGGGGGACTAGCGGGGGAGCGAGAGGAGCAGTACTTC,CASSLRHGGLAGEREEQYF
.,.,TRBV15,TRBJ1-4,TGTGCCACCAGCACCGGACATGTGAAACTGTTTTTT,CATSTGHVKLFF
TRBD2,.,TRBV24-1,TRBJ2-5,TGTGCCACCAGTGCGGGCGGGGGTTTAGAGACCCAGTACTTC,CATSAGGGLETQYF
.,.,TRBV7-6,TRBJ1-3,TGTGCCAGCAGCTTAGTCGTACAGGCCACCTCTGGAAACACCATATATTTT,CASSLVVQATSGNTIYF
TRBD2,.,TRBV25-1,TRBJ2-7,TGTGCCAGCAGTGAAGGGGAGGGTGGACCCTACGAGCAGTACTTC,CASSEGEGGPYEQYF